In its sample, the clone carrying this TCR beta chain was seen a few times. Its specificity is not known. This specimen belongs to a study of cytomegalovirus exposure and HLA in healthy donors. Use of 60 Vbeta and 13 Jbeta primers characterized the PCR. Sequencing used immunoSEQ multiplex PCR; TCRdb keeps in-frame clones, though not all of them. The sample carries tens of thousands of clones, more than 80% recorded once. General study findings and limits: Despite most TCR sequences being rare, some public TCRs occurred in many donors. A later analysis reported that several of the most significant clusters appeared to be linked to common viral pathogens, among them Epstein-Barr virus.

CDR1 and CDR2 from the germline V gene are SGHRS and YFSETQ. The CDR3 loop spans 16 amino acids. The V gene end was trimmed by 1 base and the J gene end by 0 bases; junction bases not matched to a gene: 3. Sample: PBMCs. The receptor was isolated from a woman in her twenties or thirties in good health and CMV-seronegative. The chain couples TRBV5-1 to TRBJ2-1, with 8 bases identical to TRBD2. The CDR3 sequence is CASSLSGGSSYNEQFF. Here the CDR3 DNA reads TGCGCCAGCAGCTTGAGCGGGGGTAGCTCCTACAATGAGCAGTTCTTC.